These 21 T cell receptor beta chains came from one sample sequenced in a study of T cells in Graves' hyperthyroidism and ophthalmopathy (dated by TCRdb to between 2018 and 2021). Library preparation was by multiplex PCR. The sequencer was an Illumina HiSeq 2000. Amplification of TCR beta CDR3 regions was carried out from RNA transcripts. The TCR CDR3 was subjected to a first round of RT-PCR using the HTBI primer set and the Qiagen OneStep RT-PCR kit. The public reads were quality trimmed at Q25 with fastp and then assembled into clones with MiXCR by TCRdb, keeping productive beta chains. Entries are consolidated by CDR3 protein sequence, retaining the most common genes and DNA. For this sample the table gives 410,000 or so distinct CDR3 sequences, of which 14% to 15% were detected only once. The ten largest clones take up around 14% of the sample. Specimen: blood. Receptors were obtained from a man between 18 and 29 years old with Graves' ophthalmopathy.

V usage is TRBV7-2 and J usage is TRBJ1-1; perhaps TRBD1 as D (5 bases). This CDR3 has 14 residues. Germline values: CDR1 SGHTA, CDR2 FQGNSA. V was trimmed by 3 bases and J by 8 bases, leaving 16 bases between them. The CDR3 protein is CASSFPIRGAEAFF. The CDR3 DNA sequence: TGTGCCAGCAGCTTCCCGATAAGAGGGGCCGAAGCTTTCTTT.

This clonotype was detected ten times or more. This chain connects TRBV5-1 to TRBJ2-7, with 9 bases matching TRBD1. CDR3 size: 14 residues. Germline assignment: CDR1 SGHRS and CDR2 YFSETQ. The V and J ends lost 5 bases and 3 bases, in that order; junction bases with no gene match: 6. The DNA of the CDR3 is TGCGCCAGCAGTCCGGACAGGGGCCGCTACGAGCAGTACTTC. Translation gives CASSPDRGRYEQYF.

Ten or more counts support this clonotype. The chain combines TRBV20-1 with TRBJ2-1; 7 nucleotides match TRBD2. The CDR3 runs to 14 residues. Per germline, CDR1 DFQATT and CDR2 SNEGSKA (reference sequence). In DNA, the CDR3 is TGCAAACCGAGCGGCGGGAGCACCTACAATGAGCAGTTCTTC. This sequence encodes CKPSGGSTYNEQFF.

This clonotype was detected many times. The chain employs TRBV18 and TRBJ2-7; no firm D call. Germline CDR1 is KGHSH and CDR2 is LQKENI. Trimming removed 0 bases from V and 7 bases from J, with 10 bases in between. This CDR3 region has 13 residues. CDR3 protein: CASSPPVTQEQYF. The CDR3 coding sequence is TGTGCCAGCTCACCACCGGTCACCCAGGAGCAGTACTTC.

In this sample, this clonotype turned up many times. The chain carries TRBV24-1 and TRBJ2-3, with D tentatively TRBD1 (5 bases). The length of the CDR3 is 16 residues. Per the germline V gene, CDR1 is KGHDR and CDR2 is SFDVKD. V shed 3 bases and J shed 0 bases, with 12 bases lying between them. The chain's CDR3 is CATSDPQETSTDTQYF. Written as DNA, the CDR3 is TGTGCCACCAGTGATCCACAGGAGACTAGCACAGATACGCAGTATTTT.

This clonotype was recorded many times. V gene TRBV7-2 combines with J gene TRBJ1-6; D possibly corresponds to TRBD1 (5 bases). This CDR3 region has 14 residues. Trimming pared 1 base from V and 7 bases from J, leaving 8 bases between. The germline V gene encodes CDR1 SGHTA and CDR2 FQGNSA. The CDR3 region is CASSLGDQNSPLHF. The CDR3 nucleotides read TGTGCCAGCAGCTTAGGGGACCAAAATTCACCCCTCCACTTT.

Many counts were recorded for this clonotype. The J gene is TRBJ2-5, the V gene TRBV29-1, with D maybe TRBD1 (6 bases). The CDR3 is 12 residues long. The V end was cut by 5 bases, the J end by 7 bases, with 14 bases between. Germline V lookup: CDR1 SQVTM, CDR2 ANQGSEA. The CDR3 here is CSVSGQRATQYF. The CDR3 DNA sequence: TGCAGCGTTTCGGGACAACGGGCGACCCAGTACTTC.

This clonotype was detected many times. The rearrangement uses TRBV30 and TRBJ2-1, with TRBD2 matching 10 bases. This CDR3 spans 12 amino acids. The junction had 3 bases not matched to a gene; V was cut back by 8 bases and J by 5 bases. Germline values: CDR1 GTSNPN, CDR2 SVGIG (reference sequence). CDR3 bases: TGTGCCGGGACTAGCGCCCACAATGAGCAGTTCTTC. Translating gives CAGTSAHNEQFF.

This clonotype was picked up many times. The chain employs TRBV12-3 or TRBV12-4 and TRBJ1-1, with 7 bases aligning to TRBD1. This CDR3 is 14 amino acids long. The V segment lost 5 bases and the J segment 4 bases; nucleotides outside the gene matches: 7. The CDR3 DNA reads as TGTGCCAGCAGTAATCAGGGGGGGAGCACTGAAGCTTTCTTT. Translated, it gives CASSNQGGSTEAFF.

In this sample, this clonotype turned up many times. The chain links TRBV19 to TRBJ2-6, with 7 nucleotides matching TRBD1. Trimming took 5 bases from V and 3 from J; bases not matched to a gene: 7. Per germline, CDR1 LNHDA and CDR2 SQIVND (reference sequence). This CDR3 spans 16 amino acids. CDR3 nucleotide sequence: TGTGCCAGTAGTCCACTAGACAGGGATGGGGCCAACGTCCTGACTTTC. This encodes CASSPLDRDGANVLTF.

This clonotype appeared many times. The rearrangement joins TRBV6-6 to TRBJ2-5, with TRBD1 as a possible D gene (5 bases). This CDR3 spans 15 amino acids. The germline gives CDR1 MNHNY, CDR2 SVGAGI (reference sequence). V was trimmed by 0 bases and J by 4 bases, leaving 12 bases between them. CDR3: CASSYSGQGRETQYF. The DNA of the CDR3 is TGTGCCAGCAGTTACTCTGGCCAGGGAAGAGAGACCCAGTACTTC.

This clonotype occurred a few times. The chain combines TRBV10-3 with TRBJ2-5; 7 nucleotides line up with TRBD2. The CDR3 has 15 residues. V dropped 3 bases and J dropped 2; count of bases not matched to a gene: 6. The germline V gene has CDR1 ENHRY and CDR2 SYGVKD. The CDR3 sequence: CAISEVGLPQETQYF. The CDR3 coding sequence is TGTGCCATCAGTGAAGTGGGACTACCGCAAGAGACCCAGTACTTC.

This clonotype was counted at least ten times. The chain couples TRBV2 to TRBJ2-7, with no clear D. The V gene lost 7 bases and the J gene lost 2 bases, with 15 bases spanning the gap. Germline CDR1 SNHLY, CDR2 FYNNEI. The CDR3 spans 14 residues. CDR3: CASTRSQGAYEQYF. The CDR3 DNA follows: TGTGCCAGCACTAGGTCGCAAGGAGCCTACGAGCAGTACTTC.

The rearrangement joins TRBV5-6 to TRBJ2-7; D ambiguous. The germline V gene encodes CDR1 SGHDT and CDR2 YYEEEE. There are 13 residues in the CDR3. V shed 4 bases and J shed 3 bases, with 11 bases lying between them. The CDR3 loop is CASSMTWGYEQYF. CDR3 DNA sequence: TGTGCCAGCAGCATGACGTGGGGCTACGAGCAGTACTTC.

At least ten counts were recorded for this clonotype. Written as DNA, the CDR3 is TGCGCCAGCAGCTTGTCCGGCTCTGCCCCCACGCAGTATTTT. Its translation is CASSLSGSAPTQYF. This sequence joins TRBV5-1 and TRBJ2-3, with D unresolved. Per the germline V gene, CDR1 is SGHRS and CDR2 is YFSETQ. CDR3 length: 14 amino acids. The ends were cut back, 1 base at V and 9 bases at J, with 15 bases in the middle.

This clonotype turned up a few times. The CDR3 spells CSAGWTGAYEQYF. For the CDR3, the DNA is TGCAGTGCCGGCTGGACAGGGGCTTACGAGCAGTACTTC. J is TRBJ2-7 and V is TRBV20-1, with 9 bases fitting TRBD1. Looked up from germline, CDR1 is DFQATT and CDR2 is SNEGSKA (reference sequence). This CDR3 comprises 13 residues. V gave up 6 bases and J gave up 4 bases; unmatched junction bases: 7.

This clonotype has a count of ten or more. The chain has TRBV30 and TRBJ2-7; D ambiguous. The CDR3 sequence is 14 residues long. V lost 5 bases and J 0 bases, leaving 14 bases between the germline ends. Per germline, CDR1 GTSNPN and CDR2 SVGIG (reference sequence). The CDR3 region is CAWDDPLASYEQYF. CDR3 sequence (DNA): TGTGCCTGGGACGACCCCCTGGCCTCCTACGAGCAGTACTTC.

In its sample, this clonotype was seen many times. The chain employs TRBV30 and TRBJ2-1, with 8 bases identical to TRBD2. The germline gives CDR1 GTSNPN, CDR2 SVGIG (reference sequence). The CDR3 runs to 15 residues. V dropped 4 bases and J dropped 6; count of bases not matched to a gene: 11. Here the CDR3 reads CAWNPRWREVNEQFF. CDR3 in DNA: TGTGCCTGGAACCCAAGGTGGCGGGAGGTCAATGAGCAGTTCTTC. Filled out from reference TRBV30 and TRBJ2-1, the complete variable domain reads SQTIHQWPATLVQPVGSPLSLECTVEGTSNPNLYWYRQAAGRGLQLLFYSVGIGQISSEVPQNLSASRPQDRQFILSSKKLLLSDSGFYLCAWNPRWREVNEQFFGPGTRLTVL.

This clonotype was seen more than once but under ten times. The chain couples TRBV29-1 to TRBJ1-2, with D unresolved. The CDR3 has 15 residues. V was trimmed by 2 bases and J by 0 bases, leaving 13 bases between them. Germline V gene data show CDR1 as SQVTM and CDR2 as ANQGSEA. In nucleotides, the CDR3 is TGCAGCGTTGAAAGCCTTGGGTACCCTAACTATGGCTACACCTTC. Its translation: CSVESLGYPNYGYTF. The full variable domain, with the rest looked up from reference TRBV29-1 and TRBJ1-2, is SAVISQKPSRDICQRGTSLTIQCQVDSQVTMMFWYRQQPGQSLTLIATANQGSEATYESGFVIDKFPISRPNLTFSTLTVSNMSPEDSSIYLCSVESLGYPNYGYTFGSGTRLTVV.

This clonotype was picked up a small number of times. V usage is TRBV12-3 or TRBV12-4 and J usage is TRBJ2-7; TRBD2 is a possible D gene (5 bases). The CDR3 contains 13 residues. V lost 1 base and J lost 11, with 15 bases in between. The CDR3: CASSLGEGGVKYF. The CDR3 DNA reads TGTGCCAGCAGTTTAGGAGAGGGTGGGGTGAAGTACTTC.

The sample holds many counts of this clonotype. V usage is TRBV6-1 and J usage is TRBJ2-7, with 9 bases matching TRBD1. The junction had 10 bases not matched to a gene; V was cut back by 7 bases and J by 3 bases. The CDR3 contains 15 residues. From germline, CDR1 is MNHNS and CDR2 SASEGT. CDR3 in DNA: TGTGCCAGCATACGGGACAGGGTCGGCGGCTACGAGCAGTACTTC. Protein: CASIRDRVGGYEQYF.